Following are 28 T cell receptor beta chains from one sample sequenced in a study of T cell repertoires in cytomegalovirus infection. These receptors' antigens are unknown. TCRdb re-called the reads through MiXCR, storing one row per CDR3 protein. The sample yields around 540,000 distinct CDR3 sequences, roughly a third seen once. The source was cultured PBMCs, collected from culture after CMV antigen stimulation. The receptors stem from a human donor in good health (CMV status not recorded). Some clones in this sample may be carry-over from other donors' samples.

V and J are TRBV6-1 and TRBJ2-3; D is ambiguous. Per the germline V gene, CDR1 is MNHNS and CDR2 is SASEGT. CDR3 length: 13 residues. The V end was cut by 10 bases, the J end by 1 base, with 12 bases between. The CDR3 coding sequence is TGTGCCACCGAGGTGGACGGCACAGATACGCAGTATTTT. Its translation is CATEVDGTDTQYF.

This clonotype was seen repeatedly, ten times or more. CDR3 in amino acids: CASSLSRTVSNQPQHF. CDR3 nucleotides: TGTGCCAGCAGCCTATCACGGACAGTTAGCAATCAGCCCCAGCATTTT. V and J are TRBV7-8 and TRBJ1-5, with D tentatively TRBD1 (6 bases). CDR3 length: 16 residues. Germline CDR1 SGHVS, CDR2 FQNEAQ. Between the trimmed V and J ends, which lost 5 bases and 0 bases, there was a span of 14 bases.

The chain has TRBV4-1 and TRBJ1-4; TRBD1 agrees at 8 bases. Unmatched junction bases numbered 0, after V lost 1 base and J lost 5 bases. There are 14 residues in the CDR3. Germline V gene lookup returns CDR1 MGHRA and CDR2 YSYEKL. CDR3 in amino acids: CASSQGDRNEKLFF. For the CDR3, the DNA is TGCGCCAGCAGCCAAGGGGACAGGAATGAAAAACTGTTTTTT.

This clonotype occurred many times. CDR3 region: CSARARGLRGTEAFF. The CDR3 DNA reads TGCAGTGCTAGAGCCAGGGGGCTAAGGGGCACTGAAGCTTTCTTT. V and J are TRBV20-1 and TRBJ1-1; 8 bases agree with TRBD1. The length of the CDR3 is 15 residues. CDR1 and CDR2 from the germline V gene are DFQATT and SNEGSKA (reference sequence). The ends lost 1 base at V and 4 bases at J; junction bases unmatched: 8.

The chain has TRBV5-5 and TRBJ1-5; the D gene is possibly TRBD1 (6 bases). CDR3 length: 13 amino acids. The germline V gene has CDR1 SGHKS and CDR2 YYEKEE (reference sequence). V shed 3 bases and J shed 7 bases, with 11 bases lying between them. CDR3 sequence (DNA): TGTGCCAGCAGCTCCTTGGGGGGCCAGCCCCAGCATTTT. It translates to CASSSLGGQPQHF. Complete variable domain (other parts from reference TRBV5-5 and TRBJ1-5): DAGVTQSPTHLIKTRGQQVTLRCSPISGHKSVSWYQQVLGQGPQFIFQYYEKEERGRGNFPDRFSARQFPNYSSELNVNALLLGDSALYLCASSSLGGQPQHFGDGTRLSIL.

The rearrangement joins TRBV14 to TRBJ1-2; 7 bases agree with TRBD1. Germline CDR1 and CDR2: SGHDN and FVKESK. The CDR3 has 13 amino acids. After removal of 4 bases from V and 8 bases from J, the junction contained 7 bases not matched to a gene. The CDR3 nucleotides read TGTGCCAGCAGCCGACAGGGAATTGGAGGCTACACCTTC. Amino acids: CASSRQGIGGYTF.

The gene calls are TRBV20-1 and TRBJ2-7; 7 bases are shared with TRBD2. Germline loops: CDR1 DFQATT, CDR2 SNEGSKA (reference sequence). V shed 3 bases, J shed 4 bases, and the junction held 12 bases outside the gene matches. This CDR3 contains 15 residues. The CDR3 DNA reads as TGCAGTGCTAGCCGTCCTAGCGGAAGTTATTACGAGCAGTACTTC. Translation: CSASRPSGSYYEQYF.

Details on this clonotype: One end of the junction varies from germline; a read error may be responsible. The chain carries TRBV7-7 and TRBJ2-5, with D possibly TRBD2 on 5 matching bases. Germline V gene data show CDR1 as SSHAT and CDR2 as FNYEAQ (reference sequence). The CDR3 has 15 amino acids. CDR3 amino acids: CASSLEAGHQETQYF. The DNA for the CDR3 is TGTGCTAGCAGCTTAGAGGCGGGCCACCAAGAGACCCAGTACTTC.

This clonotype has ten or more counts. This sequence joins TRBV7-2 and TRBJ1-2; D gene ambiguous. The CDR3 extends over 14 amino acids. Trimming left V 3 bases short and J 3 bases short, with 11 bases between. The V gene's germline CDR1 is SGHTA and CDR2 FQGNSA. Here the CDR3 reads CASSFSPKDYGYTF. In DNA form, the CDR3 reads TGTGCCAGCAGCTTCTCCCCTAAGGACTATGGCTACACCTTC.

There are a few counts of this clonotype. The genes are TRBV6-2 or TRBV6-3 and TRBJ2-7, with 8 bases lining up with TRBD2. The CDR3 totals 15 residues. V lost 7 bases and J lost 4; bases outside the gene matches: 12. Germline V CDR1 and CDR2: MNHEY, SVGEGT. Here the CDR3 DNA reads TGTGCCAGCATGGGTTTGCGGGAGGCACCATACGAGCAGTACTTC. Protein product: CASMGLREAPYEQYF.

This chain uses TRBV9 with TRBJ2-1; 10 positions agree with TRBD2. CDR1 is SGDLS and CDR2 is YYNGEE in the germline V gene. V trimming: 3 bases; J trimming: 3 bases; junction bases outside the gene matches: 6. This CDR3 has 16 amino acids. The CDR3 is CASSAGLAVVYNEQFF. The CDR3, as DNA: TGTGCCAGCAGCGCCGGACTAGCGGTAGTCTACAATGAGCAGTTCTTC.

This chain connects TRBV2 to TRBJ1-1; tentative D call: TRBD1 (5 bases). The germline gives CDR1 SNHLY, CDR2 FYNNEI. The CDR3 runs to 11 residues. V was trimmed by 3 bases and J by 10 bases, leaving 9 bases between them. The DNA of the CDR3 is TGTGCCAGCAGTGACGACAGTGGAGCTTTCTTT. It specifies CASSDDSGAFF.

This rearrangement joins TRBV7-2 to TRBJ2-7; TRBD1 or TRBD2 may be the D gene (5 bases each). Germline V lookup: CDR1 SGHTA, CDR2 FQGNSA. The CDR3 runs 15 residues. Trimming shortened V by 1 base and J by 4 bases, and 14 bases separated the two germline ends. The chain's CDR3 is CASSLEAGSGYEQYV. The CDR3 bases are TGTGCCAGCAGCTTAGAGGCAGGGAGTGGTTACGAGCAGTACGTC.

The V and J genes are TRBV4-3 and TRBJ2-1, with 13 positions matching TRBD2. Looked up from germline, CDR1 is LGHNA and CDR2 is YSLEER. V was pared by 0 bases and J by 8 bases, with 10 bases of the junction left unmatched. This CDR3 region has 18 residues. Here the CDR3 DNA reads TGCGCCAGCAGCCAAGAAGATGGGACTAGCGGGAACATCTATGAGCAGTTCTTC. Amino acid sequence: CASSQEDGTSGNIYEQFF.

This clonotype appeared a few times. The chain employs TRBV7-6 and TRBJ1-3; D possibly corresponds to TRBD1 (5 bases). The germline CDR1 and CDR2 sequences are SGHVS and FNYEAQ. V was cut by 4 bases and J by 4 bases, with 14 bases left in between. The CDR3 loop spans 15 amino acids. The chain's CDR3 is CASSSSDTGGNTIYF. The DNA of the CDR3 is TGTGCCAGCAGCTCGTCGGACACCGGGGGAAACACCATATATTTT.

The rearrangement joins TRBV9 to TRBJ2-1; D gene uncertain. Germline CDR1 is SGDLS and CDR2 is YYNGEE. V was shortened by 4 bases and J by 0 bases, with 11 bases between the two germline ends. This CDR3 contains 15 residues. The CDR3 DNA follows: TGTGCCAGCAGCCCTTACGACCACTCCTACAATGAGCAGTTCTTC. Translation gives CASSPYDHSYNEQFF. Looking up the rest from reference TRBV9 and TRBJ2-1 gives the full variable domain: DSGVTQTPKHLITATGQRVTLRCSPRSGDLSVYWYQQSLDQGLQFLIQYYNGEERAKGNILERFSAQQFPDLHSELNLSSLELGDSALYFCASSPYDHSYNEQFFGPGTRLTVL.

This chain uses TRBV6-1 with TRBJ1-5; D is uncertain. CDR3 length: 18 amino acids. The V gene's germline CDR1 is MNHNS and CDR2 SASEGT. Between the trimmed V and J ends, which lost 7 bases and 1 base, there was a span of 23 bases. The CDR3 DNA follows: TGTGCCAGCACGACGGGAATGATGAGAATGGGGAGCAATCAGCCCCAGCATTTT. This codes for CASTTGMMRMGSNQPQHF.

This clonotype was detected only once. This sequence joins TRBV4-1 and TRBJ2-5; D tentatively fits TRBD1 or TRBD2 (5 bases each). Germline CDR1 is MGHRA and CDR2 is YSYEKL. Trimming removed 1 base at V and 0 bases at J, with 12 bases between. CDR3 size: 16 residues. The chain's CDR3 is CASSQGEGRYQETQYF. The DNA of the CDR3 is TGCGCCAGCAGCCAAGGCGAGGGACGGTACCAAGAGACCCAGTACTTC.

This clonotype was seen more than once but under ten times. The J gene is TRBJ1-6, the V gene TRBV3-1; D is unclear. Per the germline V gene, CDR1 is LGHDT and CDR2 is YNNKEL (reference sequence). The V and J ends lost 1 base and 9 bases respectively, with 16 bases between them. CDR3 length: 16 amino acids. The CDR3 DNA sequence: TGTGCCAGCAGCCAAGGACGGGGTATACTCATTTCACCCCTCCACTTT. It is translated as CASSQGRGILISPLHF.

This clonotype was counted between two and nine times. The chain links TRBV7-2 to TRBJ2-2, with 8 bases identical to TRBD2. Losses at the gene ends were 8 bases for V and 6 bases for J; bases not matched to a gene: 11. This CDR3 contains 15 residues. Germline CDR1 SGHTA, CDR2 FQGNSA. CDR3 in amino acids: CASRPLAGASGELFF. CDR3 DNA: TGTGCCAGCCGGCCTCTAGCGGGTGCCTCCGGGGAGCTGTTTTTT.

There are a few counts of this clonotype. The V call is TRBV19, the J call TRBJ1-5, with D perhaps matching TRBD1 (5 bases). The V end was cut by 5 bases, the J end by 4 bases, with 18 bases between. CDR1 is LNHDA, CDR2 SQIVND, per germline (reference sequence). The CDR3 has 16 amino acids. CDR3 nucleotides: TGTGCCAGTAGTCTCCTCCAGGGTTTGCGGAATCAGCCCCAGCATTTT. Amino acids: CASSLLQGLRNQPQHF.

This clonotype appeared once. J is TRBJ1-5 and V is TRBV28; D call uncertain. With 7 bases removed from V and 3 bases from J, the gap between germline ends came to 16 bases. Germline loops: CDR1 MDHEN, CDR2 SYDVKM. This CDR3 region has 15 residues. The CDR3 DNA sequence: TGTGCCAGCAACACTCCCTTCCGACCCAATCAGCCCCAGCATTTT. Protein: CASNTPFRPNQPQHF.

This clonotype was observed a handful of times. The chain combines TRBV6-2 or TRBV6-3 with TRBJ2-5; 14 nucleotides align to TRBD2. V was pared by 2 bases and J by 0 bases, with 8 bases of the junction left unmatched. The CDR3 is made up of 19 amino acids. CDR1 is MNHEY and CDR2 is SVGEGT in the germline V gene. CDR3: CASSYVRGLAGENQETQYF. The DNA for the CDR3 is TGTGCCAGCAGTTACGTACGGGGACTAGCGGGAGAAAACCAAGAGACCCAGTACTTC.

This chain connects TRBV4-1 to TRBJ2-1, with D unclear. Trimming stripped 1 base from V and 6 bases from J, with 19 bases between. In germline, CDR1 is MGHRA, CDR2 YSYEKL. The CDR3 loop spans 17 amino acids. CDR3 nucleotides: TGCGCCAGCAGCCAAGTCGGTCGGGCTCTGCGACTCAATGAGCAGTTCTTC. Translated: CASSQVGRALRLNEQFF.

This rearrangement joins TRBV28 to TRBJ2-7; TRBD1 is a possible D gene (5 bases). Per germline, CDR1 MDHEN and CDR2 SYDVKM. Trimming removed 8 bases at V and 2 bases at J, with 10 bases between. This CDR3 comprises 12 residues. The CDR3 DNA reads TGTGCCAGCCTTGACAGACCCTACGAGCAGTACTTC. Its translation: CASLDRPYEQYF.

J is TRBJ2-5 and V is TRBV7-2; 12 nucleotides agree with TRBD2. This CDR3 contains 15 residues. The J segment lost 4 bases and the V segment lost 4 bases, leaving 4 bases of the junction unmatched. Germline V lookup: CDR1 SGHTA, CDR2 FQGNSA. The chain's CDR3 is CASSSSGRAAETQYF. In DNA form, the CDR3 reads TGTGCCAGCAGCTCTAGCGGGAGGGCCGCAGAGACCCAGTACTTC.

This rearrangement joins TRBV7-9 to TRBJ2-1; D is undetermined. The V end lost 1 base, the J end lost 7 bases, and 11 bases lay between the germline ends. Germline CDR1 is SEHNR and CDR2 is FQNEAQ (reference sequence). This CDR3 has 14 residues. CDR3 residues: CASSLVLKGNEQFF. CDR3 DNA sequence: TGTGCCAGCAGCTTAGTTCTCAAAGGGAATGAGCAGTTCTTC.

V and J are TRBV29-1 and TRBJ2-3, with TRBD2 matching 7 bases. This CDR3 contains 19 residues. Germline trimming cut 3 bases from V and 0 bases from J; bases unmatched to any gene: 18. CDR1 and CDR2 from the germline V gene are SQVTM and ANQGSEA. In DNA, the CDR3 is TGCAGCGTTGACGGACTAGTCACCGACAAAGGGTCAAGCACAGATACGCAGTATTTT. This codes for CSVDGLVTDKGSSTDTQYF.